This is a list of T cell receptor beta chains from one sample in a study of cytomegalovirus exposure and HLA in healthy donors. Sequencing used immunoSEQ multiplex PCR; TCRdb keeps in-frame clones, though not all of them. The sample lists around 80,000 clones, 9.5% to 13% occurring once. The sequencing sample was made of PBMCs. All receptors derive from a man between 60 and 75 years old in good health and CMV-seropositive. CDR3s include the opening cysteine and the closing phenylalanine or tryptophan. D genes are given only for firm matches. The size of a clone is reported for some rows only, either as once, few or many, or as a class for expanded clones.

>few|TRBV19|TRBD1|TRBJ1-4
TGTGCCAGTAGCCCTGACAGGGAGAGTGAAAAACTGTTTTTT
CASSPDRESEKLFF
>few|TRBV6-1|-|TRBJ2-1
TGTGCCAGCAGTGAACATAGCGCCCTCAGTACTGAGCAGTTCTTC
CASSEHSALSTEQFF
>-|TRBV6-1|-|TRBJ1-2
TGTGCCAGCCGTGCAGGGTTTATCGGCTACACCTTC
CASRAGFIGYTF
>-|TRBV2|TRBD1|TRBJ2-5
TGTGCCAGCAGTGATGGGACAGGGGTGCGGGAGACCCAGTACTTC
CASSDGTGVRETQYF
>-|TRBV7-9|-|TRBJ1-3
TGTGCCAGCAGCTTAGTAACCGAGTCTGGAAACACCATATATTTT
CASSLVTESGNTIYF
>few|TRBV7-9|TRBD2|TRBJ2-3
TGTGCCAGCAGCTTTTCGCGGGAGGCAGATACGCAGTATTTT
CASSFSREADTQYF
>few|TRBV6-1|-|TRBJ1-4
TGTGCCAGCAGTGAATCGAGGGATAGTGAAAAACTGTTTTTT
CASSESRDSEKLFF
>once|TRBV28|TRBD1|TRBJ2-5
TGTGCCAGCAGTTCTTCTGGACAGGGGGCGCGTGAGACCCAGTACTTC
CASSSSGQGARETQYF
>-|TRBV28|-|TRBJ2-7
TGTGCCAGCAGTACAGGGATTTCGCCGGGGGAGCAGTACTTC
CASSTGISPGEQYF
>few|TRBV2|TRBD1|TRBJ2-5
TGTGCCAGGAGGGGACAGGGAGAGACCCAGTACTTC
CARRGQGETQYF
>few|TRBV27|-|TRBJ1-6
TGTGCCAGCAGTTTATTTTCAGGGAACAACTTAGAATTTTTGTCCCTCCACTTT
CASSLFSGNNLEFLSLHF
>-|TRBV2|-|TRBJ2-7
TGTGCCAGCAGTCCCTACTACGAGCAGTACTTC
CASSPYYEQYF
>few|TRBV5-6|TRBD1|TRBJ2-2
TGTGCCAGCAGCTACTCTCCGGGACAGGGTTCCACCGGGGAGCTGTTTTTT
CASSYSPGQGSTGELFF
>-|TRBV25-1|TRBD1|TRBJ1-1
TGTGCCAGCAGTCCAATAGAGGGTCAGGGGGCCACTGAAGCTTTCTTT
CASSPIEGQGATEAFF
>-|TRBV5-1|-|TRBJ1-1
TGCGCCAGCAGCCGTGGCGGGGGCGCAGGGACTGAAGCTTTCTTT
CASSRGGGAGTEAFF
>-|TRBV19|TRBD2|TRBJ2-5
TGTGCCAGTAGTATCGGGGGGGAGACCCAGTACTTC
CASSIGGETQYF
>few|TRBV11-3|-|TRBJ2-1
TGTGCCAGCAGCCGTGAGGGTTACAATGAGCAGTTCTTC
CASSREGYNEQFF
>few|TRBV5-1|TRBD1|TRBJ1-1
TGCGCCAGCAGCCTGGGACAGGGATTCCTTGAAGCTTTCTTT
CASSLGQGFLEAFF
>-|TRBV2|TRBD1|TRBJ1-6
TGTGCCAGCAGTTCCGACAGGGGAACCTATAATTCACCCCTCCACTTT
CASSSDRGTYNSPLHF
>-|TRBV7-7|-|TRBJ1-5
TGTGCTAGCAGTGCTGAGCAGCCCCAGCATTTT
CASSAEQPQHF
>once|TRBV15|TRBD1|TRBJ2-3
TGTGCCACCAGTAGGGACAGGGCGACCGCAGATACGCAGTATTTT
CATSRDRATADTQYF
>few|TRBV28|-|TRBJ1-6
TGTGCCAGCCTGACCTCAGGTTCGAGCTCCTATAATTCACCCCTCCACTTT
CASLTSGSSSYNSPLHF
>few|TRBV28|-|TRBJ2-5
TGTGCCAGCAGTAACTCGGGGGTTCGGGAGACCCAGTACTTC
CASSNSGVRETQYF
>-|TRBV10-3|TRBD1|TRBJ2-1
TGTGCCATCAGTGAGCTGGGACAGGTCGCAGGTGAGCAGTTCTTC
CAISELGQVAGEQFF
>-|TRBV19|TRBD1|TRBJ1-1
TGTGCCAGTAGTTCACAGGGGGGGGTACTGAACACTGAAGCTTTCTTT
CASSSQGGVLNTEAFF